A selection of T cell receptor beta chains follows, all from one sample in a study of T-cell memory formation after mild COVID-19. Each CDR3 protein gets one entry after TCRdb re-called the 5' RACE reads with MiXCR. The data contain more than 120,000 distinct CDR3 sequences, 6% to 7% of them singletons. The specimen was PBMCs or a T cell subset sorted from them (not recorded which). These TCRs come from an adult woman who had mild COVID-19 (a few samples of this study predate the infection). Cell type and time point are not known. The CDR3 runs from the conserved cysteine through the conserved F or W. Fields, in order: V gene, clone size, D gene, J gene, CDR3 DNA, CDR3 protein. A D gene is named only where the DNA matches it firmly. Not every row has a clone size; where given, it reads once, few, many or a size class.

>TRBV12-3/TRBV12-4|.|.|TRBJ1-3
TGTGCCAGCATGACCAGGGGTCGTGGAAACACCATATATTTT
CASMTRGRGNTIYF
>TRBV10-3|many|.|TRBJ2-2
TGTGCCATCAGTGAGTCGGACGTTGGCAGCAACACCGGGGAGCTGTTTTTT
CAISESDVGSNTGELFF
>TRBV15|many|.|TRBJ2-5
TGTGCCACCAGCCGTGGAGGGCGCACGATACAAGAGACCCAGTACTTC
CATSRGGRTIQETQYF
>TRBV3-1|.|TRBD2|TRBJ2-3
TGTGCCAGCAGCCCGGGACTAGCGGGAGACCGGACGCAGTATTTT
CASSPGLAGDRTQYF
>TRBV6-5|many|.|TRBJ1-2
TGTGCCAGCATCCCTCGACCCCAGGTCCCTAACTATGGCTACACCTTC
CASIPRPQVPNYGYTF
>TRBV5-1|.|.|TRBJ1-2
TGCGCCAGCAGCTTGTTAGAGGGGGAATCGTATGGCTACACCTTC
CASSLLEGESYGYTF
>TRBV12-3/TRBV12-4|many|TRBD2|TRBJ2-1
TGTGCCAGCAGTCGACTAGCGGGAGAATCTAATGAGCAGTTCTTC
CASSRLAGESNEQFF
>TRBV20-1|.|.|TRBJ2-1
TGCAGTGCGAGGACTCCCTACAATGAGCAGTTCTTC
CSARTPYNEQFF
>TRBV5-1|many|TRBD2|TRBJ2-1
TGCGCCAGCAGCATACTAGCGGGGGCTAACAATGAGCAGTTCTTC
CASSILAGANNEQFF
>TRBV14|.|.|TRBJ2-1
TGTGCCAGCAGCCGTCTCGCTCCGAACAATGAGCAGTTCTTC
CASSRLAPNNEQFF
>TRBV4-2|few|.|TRBJ2-5
TGTGCCAGCAGCCAAGCGATGTTACCCCAAGAGACCCAGTACTTC
CASSQAMLPQETQYF
>TRBV7-7|many|TRBD2|TRBJ2-5
TGTGCTAGCAGCCCAGGAAGAGGGACTAGGGTGCTCGAGACCCAGTACTTC
CASSPGRGTRVLETQYF
>TRBV5-1|.|.|TRBJ1-2
TGCGCCAGCAGCTTGGATAACGGTGCTAACTATGGCTACACCTTC
CASSLDNGANYGYTF
>TRBV20-1|many|.|TRBJ1-2
TGCAGTGCTACGGACAGATCTGGGCTATATGGCTACACCTTC
CSATDRSGLYGYTF
>TRBV9|.|.|TRBJ2-7
TGTGCCAGCAGCGCCCGTAGAGCCGCCAGCTCCTACGAGCAGTACTTC
CASSARRAASSYEQYF
>TRBV5-1|many|.|TRBJ2-5
TGCGCCAGCAGCTTGAATCCAGGGGAAGAGACCCAGTACTTC
CASSLNPGEETQYF
>TRBV5-1|few|.|TRBJ2-1
TGCGCCAGCACCAAGGAGTGGAACAACAATGAGCAGTTCTTC
CASTKEWNNNEQFF
>TRBV5-1|many|TRBD1|TRBJ1-1
TGCGCCAGCGGACGGGGACAGGGAGGATTCATGAACACTGAAGCTTTCTTT
CASGRGQGGFMNTEAFF
>TRBV6-2/TRBV6-3|many|.|TRBJ2-2
TGTGCCAGCATCACGGCGGGGAGGAACACCGGGGAGCTGTTTTTT
CASITAGRNTGELFF
>TRBV4-1|.|.|TRBJ2-3
TGCGCCAGCAGCCAATCCTCGGCAGATACGCAGTATTTT
CASSQSSADTQYF
>TRBV4-1|many|TRBD1|TRBJ2-7
TGCGCCAGCAGCCAAGAAGAGAGGACAGGTCTCTACGAGCAGTACTTC
CASSQEERTGLYEQYF
>TRBV11-2|few|.|TRBJ2-3
TGTGCCAGCAGCCCTAGGGGGGACACAGATACGCAGTATTTT
CASSPRGDTDTQYF
>TRBV12-3/TRBV12-4|.|.|TRBJ1-6
TGTGCCAGCAGTTTAAATGCGGGGCGGCCTAATTCACCCCTCCACTTT
CASSLNAGRPNSPLHF
>TRBV12-3/TRBV12-4|many|.|TRBJ2-2
TGTGCCAGCAGTTCTGGGCCGAACACCGGGGAGCTGTTTTTT
CASSSGPNTGELFF
>TRBV20-1|few|.|TRBJ1-3
TGCAGTGCTAGGCTGGGGGGGAACTCTGGAAACACCATATATTTT
CSARLGGNSGNTIYF
>TRBV7-8|many|.|TRBJ2-6
TGTGCCAGCAGCAAGGCGGGGGCTACCCCCTCTGGGGCCAACGTCCTGACTTTC
CASSKAGATPSGANVLTF
>TRBV7-8|many|TRBD2|TRBJ2-3
TGTGCCAGCAGCTCCGGGACTACATCTAGCACAGATACGCAGTATTTT
CASSSGTTSSTDTQYF
>TRBV20-1|many|.|TRBJ1-6
TGCAGTGCTAGAGATCCGACGGATCTATCCCTCCACTTT
CSARDPTDLSLHF
>TRBV12-3/TRBV12-4|many|.|TRBJ2-7
TGTGCCAGCAGTTACCCCATAAGCGAGCAGTACTTC
CASSYPISEQYF
>TRBV9|.|TRBD2|TRBJ2-2
TGTGCCAGCAGCTCCCTCCCCCAAGGGCGGGGGGCTACCACCGGGGAGCTGTTTTTT
CASSSLPQGRGATTGELFF
>TRBV12-3/TRBV12-4|many|.|TRBJ2-7
TGTGCTTCAGCTCGGATTTTGTCGTACCCCAACGAGCAGTACTTC
CASARILSYPNEQYF
>TRBV24-1|many|TRBD1|TRBJ2-1
TGTGCCATACAGGGGGACGTTATCGATGAGCAGTTCTTC
CAIQGDVIDEQFF
>TRBV9|.|TRBD2|TRBJ2-3
TGTGCCAGCAGCGCGGGACTAGCGGGGATTAGCACAGATACGCAGTATTTT
CASSAGLAGISTDTQYF
>TRBV5-1|many|TRBD2|TRBJ2-3
TGCGCCAGCACCTCAGCGGGAAGTCCGGGAGATACGCAGTATTTT
CASTSAGSPGDTQYF
>TRBV9|.|.|TRBJ2-7
TGTGCCAGCAGCGTCGGGTTGGCGGGAAATCAGTACGAGCAGTACTTC
CASSVGLAGNQYEQYF
>TRBV18|many|.|TRBJ2-5
TGTGCCAGCTCGTCGGGACTCCAAGAGACCCAGTACTTC
CASSSGLQETQYF
>TRBV29-1|many|.|TRBJ2-3
TGCAGCGTTTCTCAGCCAGATACGCAGTATTTT
CSVSQPDTQYF
>TRBV28|.|.|TRBJ1-1
TGTGCCAGCAGTTTAAAGAACACTGAAGCTTTCTTT
CASSLKNTEAFF
>TRBV2|few|.|TRBJ1-5
TGTGCCAGCAGTATTGCCGGCAATCAGCCCCAGCATTTT
CASSIAGNQPQHF
>TRBV11-1|few|.|TRBJ2-5
TGTGCCAGCAGCTTATTCTCTGCACTCCAAGAGACCCAGTACTTC
CASSLFSALQETQYF
>TRBV12-3/TRBV12-4|few|.|TRBJ2-7
TGTGCCAGCAGCTCGACAGGCGGTACCTACGAGCAGTACTTC
CASSSTGGTYEQYF
>TRBV7-2|many|.|TRBJ2-2
TGTGCCAGCAGCTTAGCAGGAACGAGGACCGGGGAGCTGTTTTTT
CASSLAGTRTGELFF
>TRBV29-1|few|.|TRBJ2-1
TGCAGCGTTGCCAGATACAATGAGCAGTTCTTC
CSVARYNEQFF
>TRBV6-6|few|.|TRBJ1-4
TGTGCCAGCAGTTACTCGTCTTCAAACGAAAAACTGTTTTTT
CASSYSSSNEKLFF
>TRBV12-3/TRBV12-4|few|TRBD1|TRBJ1-4
TGTGCCAGCAGCCCAACGCTGACAGGGGGTAATGAAAAACTGTTTTTT
CASSPTLTGGNEKLFF
>TRBV12-3/TRBV12-4|many|.|TRBJ1-1
TGTGCCAGCAGCTTATCAATGGGGATCACTGAAGCTTTCTTT
CASSLSMGITEAFF
>TRBV5-1|many|TRBD1|TRBJ2-2
TGCGCCAGCCGCACCTCAGGGGGCGCGAACACCGGGGAGCTGTTTTTT
CASRTSGGANTGELFF
>TRBV24-1|few|.|TRBJ1-5
TGTGCCACCAGTGACCAGGACGGCGGCAATCAGCCCCAGCATTTT
CATSDQDGGNQPQHF
>TRBV9|few|TRBD2|TRBJ2-1
TGTGCCAGCAGCGACCCTAGCGGGAGAGACTACAATGAGCAGTTCTTC
CASSDPSGRDYNEQFF
>TRBV6-5|many|TRBD1|TRBJ2-7
TGTGCCAGCTCCCCAGACAGGGGGGTGTCCTACGAGCAGTACTTC
CASSPDRGVSYEQYF
>TRBV5-5|few|.|TRBJ1-1
TGTGCCAGCAGCTTGCAAGGGGCGAGGGCTGAAGCTTTCTTT
CASSLQGARAEAFF
>TRBV6-6|.|.|TRBJ2-5
TGTGCCAGCAGTTATCTGGGGGGCACTCAAGAGACCCAGTACTTC
CASSYLGGTQETQYF
>TRBV4-2|many|.|TRBJ2-7
TGTGCCAGCAGCCAAACCGGTCCTTTGGACTACGAGCAGTACTTC
CASSQTGPLDYEQYF
>TRBV7-2|few|.|TRBJ1-1
TGTGCCAGCATCTTGACCTTGAACACTGAAGCTTTCTTT
CASILTLNTEAFF
>TRBV5-1|few|.|TRBJ1-2
TGCGCCAGCAGCCCGGACAGTCGGGGCTACACCTTC
CASSPDSRGYTF
>TRBV6-5|.|.|TRBJ2-1
TGTGCCAGCAGTTACAGAGGTGTCTCGTACAATGAGCAGTTCTTC
CASSYRGVSYNEQFF
>TRBV9|few|TRBD2|TRBJ2-1
TGTGCCAGCAGCGTAGGAGGCGGATTGGGACTAGCGGGAGTGAATGAGCAGTTCTTC
CASSVGGGLGLAGVNEQFF
>TRBV27|many|.|TRBJ1-1
TGTGCCAGCAAGGGGTTGAACACTGAAGCTTTCTTT
CASKGLNTEAFF
>TRBV15|.|TRBD1|TRBJ1-1
TGTGCCACCAGCAGAGAACAGGGGGGCACTGAAGCTTTCTTT
CATSREQGGTEAFF